This passage covers 31 T cell receptor beta chains from one sample sequenced in a study of radiation and T cells in renal cell carcinoma. The assay was immunoSEQ multiplex PCR, and TCRdb's table has in-frame clones only and misses some. Seen here are some 43,000 clones, nearly 85% observed once, and the top ten hold 25% to 35%. The sample's time point: blood 4 weeks post-SBRT, at nephrectomy. Treatment indicated: 15 Gy SBRT to primary tumor, nephrectomy 4 weeks later. Here the sequenced sample was blood, taken from a patient whose treatment included radiotherapy and nephrectomy. These receptors all come from a woman in her 70s with renal cell carcinoma.

This clone has only one observation. This sequence joins TRBV7-9 and TRBJ2-2; 10 bases are shared with TRBD2. Trimming at V came to 6 bases and at J to 1 base, leaving 8 bases not matched to a gene. Germline CDR1 SEHNR, CDR2 FQNEAQ (reference sequence). The CDR3 runs to 17 residues. This chain's CDR3 is CASRLGLADQNTGELFF. The CDR3 region has the DNA TGTGCCAGCAGACTCGGACTAGCGGATCAGAACACCGGGGAGCTGTTTTTT.

The chain recombines TRBV13 with TRBJ2-3, with 12 bases identical to TRBD2. The length of the CDR3 is 15 residues. Germline CDR1 reads PRHDT; CDR2 reads FYEKMQ (reference sequence). The trim removed 5 bases at V and 6 bases at J, leaving 6 bases unmatched. This CDR3 is CASSLRLAGADTQYF. As DNA, the CDR3 is TGTGCCAGCAGCCTTCGACTAGCGGGAGCCGATACGCAGTATTTT.

The chain is built from TRBV11-2 and TRBJ2-3; 9 bases match TRBD2. Per the germline V gene, CDR1 is SGHAT and CDR2 is FQNNGV. Losses at the gene ends were 2 bases for V and 6 bases for J; bases not matched to a gene: 6. The CDR3 length is 15 residues. CDR3 in DNA: TGTGCCAGCAGCTTAATGGCGGGGGGGCTGGATACGCAGTATTTT. It translates to CASSLMAGGLDTQYF.

This clone appeared once. The V gene is TRBV19, the J gene TRBJ2-7; D possibly corresponds to TRBD1 (6 bases). The CDR3 runs to 13 residues. The V end was cut by 9 bases, the J end by 3 bases, with 15 bases between. CDR1 is LNHDA, CDR2 SQIVND, per germline (reference sequence). The CDR3 sequence: CASGTPENYEQYF. As DNA, the CDR3 is TGTGCCAGCGGGACACCGGAAAACTACGAGCAGTACTTC.

This chain connects TRBV9 to TRBJ2-1; D gene ambiguous. The ends were cut back, 5 bases at V and 4 bases at J, with 7 bases in the middle. Looked up from germline, CDR1 is SGDLS and CDR2 is YYNGEE. CDR3 length: 12 residues. Here the CDR3 DNA reads TGTGCCAGCAGGTGGCGGTACAATGAGCAGTTCTTC. Translation: CASRWRYNEQFF.

The chain uses TRBV19 and TRBJ2-7, with 8 positions matching TRBD2. This CDR3 has 15 amino acids. In germline, CDR1 is LNHDA, CDR2 SQIVND (reference sequence). V lost 3 bases to trimming and J lost 4 bases; unmatched junction nucleotides: 8. The chain's CDR3 is CASSIAGGARYEQYF. The CDR3 coding sequence is TGTGCCAGTAGTATCGCCGGGGGGGCTCGGTACGAGCAGTACTTC.

V usage is TRBV10-2 and J usage is TRBJ1-4, with 9 positions matching TRBD1. This CDR3 has 13 amino acids. The germline V gene encodes CDR1 WSHSY and CDR2 SAAADI. V shed 6 bases, J shed 7 bases, and the junction held 3 bases outside the gene matches. The CDR3 region is CASRGQGPEKLFF. The DNA of the CDR3 is TGCGCCAGCAGGGGACAGGGCCCTGAAAAACTGTTTTTT.

The CDR3 nucleotides read TGCAGCATACTAGGCGGAAGTGAGCGGGAGGTCGGGACCCAGTACTTC. This gives the protein CSILGGSEREVGTQYF. The V and J genes are TRBV29-1 and TRBJ2-5; 9 bases fit TRBD2. Germline V gene sequence: CDR1 SQVTM, CDR2 ANQGSEA. The CDR3 consists of 16 residues. The V and J ends lost 8 bases and 7 bases, in that order; junction bases with no gene match: 20.

This chain joins TRBV6-1 and TRBJ2-7, with D possibly matching TRBD1 (6 bases). This CDR3 has 15 amino acids. The V gene lost 3 bases and the J gene lost 5 bases, with 17 bases spanning the gap. Per germline, CDR1 MNHNS and CDR2 SASEGT. The CDR3 DNA reads TGTGCCAGCAGTGAGGTCTCCCAGGGGAGAGACGAGCAGTACTTC. Translated, it gives CASSEVSQGRDEQYF.

This chain uses TRBV7-7 with TRBJ1-1; D is uncertain. Trimming cost V 5 bases and J 1 base, with 8 bases left between them. This CDR3 has 13 amino acids. From germline, CDR1 is SSHAT and CDR2 FNYEAQ (reference sequence). The CDR3: CASSRDANTEAFF. In DNA form, the CDR3 reads TGTGCCAGCAGCCGAGATGCGAACACTGAAGCTTTCTTT.

This chain uses TRBV19 with TRBJ1-3, with D possibly TRBD1 on 5 matching bases. V dropped 5 bases and J dropped 2 bases, with 10 bases sitting between them. Germline lookup yields CDR1 LNHDA and CDR2 SQIVND (reference sequence). This CDR3 region has 14 residues. The CDR3 DNA reads as TGTGCCAGTAGTGAGACAGTCCCTGGAAACACCATATATTTT. The encoded protein is CASSETVPGNTIYF. Full variable domain (rest looked up from reference TRBV19 and TRBJ1-3): DGGITQSPKYLFRKEGQNVTLSCEQNLNHDAMYWYRQDPGQGLRLIYYSQIVNDFQKGDIAEGYSVSREKKESFPLTVTSAQKNPTAFYLCASSETVPGNTIYFGEGSWLTVV.

The chain links TRBV5-1 to TRBJ2-3; TRBD2 aligns across 7 bases. Looked up from germline, CDR1 is SGHRS and CDR2 is YFSETQ. With 0 bases clipped from V and 6 bases from J, the junction kept 7 bases outside the gene matches. This CDR3 comprises 15 residues. The DNA of the CDR3 is TGCGCCAGCAGCTTGGCCGGACTAGGTGACGATACGCAGTATTTT. Translating gives CASSLAGLGDDTQYF.

DNA for the CDR3: TGCAGCGTTGGGGTAGGGACGAACTATGGCTACACCTTC. This sequence encodes CSVGVGTNYGYTF. The chain is built from TRBV29-1 and TRBJ1-2, with TRBD1 as a possible D gene (5 bases). V dropped 4 bases and J dropped 2 bases, with 11 bases sitting between them. In germline, CDR1 is SQVTM, CDR2 ANQGSEA. This CDR3 has 13 amino acids. Full variable domain (missing parts from reference TRBV29-1 and TRBJ1-2): SAVISQKPSRDICQRGTSLTIQCQVDSQVTMMFWYRQQPGQSLTLIATANQGSEATYESGFVIDKFPISRPNLTFSTLTVSNMSPEDSSIYLCSVGVGTNYGYTFGSGTRLTVV.

The chain employs TRBV19 and TRBJ2-2; 7 bases are a match to TRBD2. Germline CDR1 reads LNHDA; CDR2 reads SQIVND (reference sequence). V shed 3 bases and J 5 bases; nucleotides not matched to a gene: 12. This CDR3 is 17 amino acids long. CDR3: CASSIPRGRARTGELFF. CDR3 in DNA: TGTGCCAGTAGTATCCCCCGGGGGAGGGCCAGGACCGGGGAGCTGTTTTTT.

V and J are TRBV7-8 and TRBJ1-2; TRBD1 is a possible D gene (5 bases). The V gene lost 4 bases and the J gene lost 4 bases, with 13 bases spanning the gap. CDR1 and CDR2 from the germline V gene are SGHVS and FQNEAQ. The CDR3 consists of 14 residues. CDR3 sequence (DNA): TGTGCCAGCAGCTCGGAAGGGAGGGGCTATGGCTACACCTTC. Translation gives CASSSEGRGYGYTF.

This clone was found a few times. The V gene is TRBV2, the J gene TRBJ1-1; unclear D gene. Germline loops: CDR1 SNHLY, CDR2 FYNNEI. Trimming removed 6 bases from V and 8 bases from J, with 7 bases in between. CDR3 size: 10 residues. The CDR3 is CASSHGEAFF. CDR3 nucleotides: TGTGCCAGCAGCCACGGGGAAGCTTTCTTT.

The chain has TRBV6-5 and TRBJ1-1; 7 nucleotides line up with TRBD1. This CDR3 comprises 15 residues. The V and J ends lost 5 bases and 2 bases, in that order; junction bases with no gene match: 8. The V gene's germline CDR1 is MNHEY and CDR2 SVGAGI. CDR3 loop: CASSTGQLINTEAFF. The CDR3 DNA reads TGTGCCAGCAGTACGGGACAGCTCATAAACACTGAAGCTTTCTTT.

The V gene is TRBV7-9, the J gene TRBJ1-2, with TRBD1 as a possible D gene (5 bases). The CDR3 extends over 14 amino acids. With 5 bases removed from V and 4 bases from J, the gap between germline ends came to 14 bases. CDR1 and CDR2 (germline): SEHNR, FQNEAQ (reference sequence). The CDR3 nucleotides read TGTGCCAGCAGCGCAAACCAGGGTAGCTATGGCTACACCTTC. Translated: CASSANQGSYGYTF.

This clone appeared a few times. The V and J genes are TRBV5-1 and TRBJ2-7; 8 bases fit TRBD1. This CDR3 has 14 amino acids. V shed 4 bases, J shed 5 bases, and the junction held 8 bases outside the gene matches. Germline loops: CDR1 SGHRS, CDR2 YFSETQ. CDR3 DNA sequence: TGCGCCAGCAGCACAGGACAGGGTGTCCACGAGCAGTACTTC. Its protein product is CASSTGQGVHEQYF.

The chain has TRBV27 and TRBJ2-1, with 9 nucleotides matching TRBD2. CDR3 size: 14 residues. Germline CDR1 is MNHEY and CDR2 is SMNVEV (reference sequence). Germline trimming cut 2 bases from V and 4 bases from J; bases unmatched to any gene: 0. The DNA for the CDR3 is TGTGCCAGCAGTTTACTAGCGGGGTACAATGAGCAGTTCTTC. Its protein product is CASSLLAGYNEQFF.

This clone was counted once. V usage is TRBV30 and J usage is TRBJ2-7; D is ambiguous. V was shortened by 1 base and J by 1 base, with 5 bases between the two germline ends. CDR3 size: 12 residues. Germline assignment: CDR1 GTSNPN and CDR2 SVGIG (reference sequence). CDR3 coding DNA: TGTGCCTGGAGTGGGGCTTCCTACGAGCAGTACTTC. Protein product: CAWSGASYEQYF.

V usage is TRBV9 and J usage is TRBJ1-3; D gene ambiguous. There are 13 residues in the CDR3. From germline, CDR1 is SGDLS and CDR2 YYNGEE. V gave up 0 bases and J gave up 1 base, with 2 bases separating them. The CDR3 sequence is CASSVGSGNTIYF. The CDR3 DNA reads as TGTGCCAGCAGCGTAGGTTCTGGAAACACCATATATTTT.

The chain couples TRBV6-5 to TRBJ2-5; TRBD1 matches 8 bases. CDR1 and CDR2 from the germline V gene are MNHEY and SVGAGI. Losses at the gene ends were 6 bases for V and 5 bases for J; bases not matched to a gene: 5. The CDR3 consists of 13 residues. The CDR3 coding sequence is TGTGCCAGCAGCTCAGGGGGCGGCGAGACCCAGTACTTC. The encoded protein is CASSSGGGETQYF.

The chain recombines TRBV7-2 with TRBJ2-7; 7 nucleotides align to TRBD2. CDR1 SGHTA and CDR2 FQGNSA come from the germline V gene. V dropped 6 bases and J dropped 1; count of bases not matched to a gene: 6. This CDR3 is built from 14 residues. DNA of the CDR3: TGTGCCAGCAGTAGACAGCGGGATTCCTACGAGCAGTACTTC. It codes for CASSRQRDSYEQYF.

The V call is TRBV7-9, the J call TRBJ1-5, with D possibly being TRBD1 (6 bases). Trimming left V 5 bases short and J 5 bases short, with 13 bases between. In germline, CDR1 is SEHNR, CDR2 FQNEAQ (reference sequence). The CDR3 is made up of 14 amino acids. Here the CDR3 DNA reads TGTGCCAGCAGCCCAGGACAGTCAGATCAGCCCCAGCATTTT. Translated: CASSPGQSDQPQHF.

This sequence joins TRBV9 and TRBJ2-7, with 11 bases aligning to TRBD2. The CDR3 runs to 14 residues. The germline gives CDR1 SGDLS, CDR2 YYNGEE. V gave up 4 bases and J gave up 1 base; unmatched junction bases: 1. CDR3 amino acids: CASSRTSGSYEQYF. Written as DNA, the CDR3 is TGTGCCAGCAGCCGGACTAGCGGGTCCTACGAGCAGTACTTC.

V is TRBV23-1 and J is TRBJ1-1; maybe TRBD1 (6 bases). TRBV23-1 is an ORF, and what it does is uncertain. The length of the CDR3 is 15 residues. The V and J ends lost 7 bases and 6 bases respectively, with 21 bases between them. CDR3: CASNRALWGIAEAFF. In DNA, the CDR3 is TGCGCCAGCAACAGGGCTTTGTGGGGGATCGCTGAAGCTTTCTTT.

This chain links TRBV7-2 with TRBJ2-1, with D perhaps TRBD2 (5 bases). This CDR3 has 14 amino acids. The germline V gene encodes CDR1 SGHTA and CDR2 FQGNSA. Trimming left V 5 bases short and J 5 bases short, with 13 bases between. The CDR3 DNA reads as TGTGCCAGCAGCCCGCCGACTACCCACAATGAGCAGTTCTTC. This sequence encodes CASSPPTTHNEQFF.

The gene calls are TRBV12-5 and TRBJ1-2; no definite D call. The germline V gene encodes CDR1 LGHNT and CDR2 FRNRAP. The V end was cut by 0 bases, the J end by 9 bases, with 11 bases between. This CDR3 has 13 amino acids. The CDR3: CASGLVPPGSYTF. The CDR3 coding sequence is TGTGCTAGTGGTTTGGTGCCGCCGGGCAGCTACACCTTC. The full variable domain, completed using reference TRBV12-5 and TRBJ1-2, is DARVTQTPRHKVTEMGQEVTMRCQPILGHNTVFWYRQTMMQGLELLAYFRNRAPLDDSGMPKDRFSAEMPDATLATLKIQPSEPRDSAVYFCASGLVPPGSYTFGSGTRLTVV.

V and J are TRBV5-6 and TRBJ2-7; D possibly corresponds to TRBD2 (5 bases). Germline V gives CDR1 SGHDT, CDR2 YYEEEE. The CDR3 length is 14 residues. V was pared by 4 bases and J by 9 bases, with 20 bases between. CDR3 bases: TGTGCCAGCAGCCGCTCGGGGTCAACCATTGGGCAGTACTTC. Translation: CASSRSGSTIGQYF.

The chain recombines TRBV7-2 with TRBJ2-7; D possibly corresponds to TRBD2 (6 bases). Germline V gene lookup returns CDR1 SGHTA and CDR2 FQGNSA. V shed 5 bases and J shed 0 bases, with 14 bases lying between them. The CDR3 is 15 residues long. The CDR3, as DNA: TGTGCCAGCAGCCCGGGTGGGGGGAACTCCTACGAGCAGTACTTC. Protein: CASSPGGGNSYEQYF.